Listed below are T cell receptor beta chains from one sample, sequenced in a study of cytomegalovirus exposure and HLA in healthy donors. Profiled with immunoSEQ multiplex PCR; TCRdb holds only in-frame clones, not every one. This sample has 95,000 to 100,000 clones, with 65% to 80% found just once. Sequenced material: PBMCs. These receptors all stem from a man aged 50-59 years in good health and CMV-seronegative. Each CDR3 is given with its conserved first and last residue. D genes are given only for firm matches. The size of a clone is reported for some rows only, either as once, few or many, or as a class for expanded clones.

v_gene: TRBV10-3
abundance: NA
d_gene: TRBD2
j_gene: TRBJ2-3
CDR3nt: TGTGCCATCAGAGGTTCTGGCGGGGGGGCGACAGATACGCAGTATTTT
CDR3aa: CAIRGSGGGATDTQYF

v_gene: TRBV11-2
abundance: NA
d_gene: TRBD1
j_gene: TRBJ1-6
CDR3nt: TGTGCCAGCAGCTGGGACAGGGGCTCACCCCTCCACTTT
CDR3aa: CASSWDRGSPLHF

v_gene: TRBV5-1
abundance: NA
d_gene: NA
j_gene: TRBJ1-1
CDR3nt: TGCGCCAGCAGCGGGGGGAGAACCCTGAACACTGAAGCTTTCTTT
CDR3aa: CASSGGRTLNTEAFF

v_gene: TRBV4-1
abundance: NA
d_gene: TRBD2
j_gene: TRBJ2-3
CDR3nt: TGCGCCAGCAGCCAAGATGAGGGGACCGGGGGGAGGACAGATACGCAGTATTTT
CDR3aa: CASSQDEGTGGRTDTQYF

v_gene: TRBV27
abundance: few
d_gene: TRBD1
j_gene: TRBJ1-2
CDR3nt: TGTGCCAGCAGTTTGACAGGGGGGCCCGGCTATGGCTACACCTTC
CDR3aa: CASSLTGGPGYGYTF

v_gene: TRBV28
abundance: once
d_gene: NA
j_gene: TRBJ2-7
CDR3nt: TGTGCCAGCAGTTTGTTCTCTGTGCAGTACTTC
CDR3aa: CASSLFSVQYF

v_gene: TRBV9
abundance: NA
d_gene: TRBD2
j_gene: TRBJ2-1
CDR3nt: TGTGCCAGCAGCGTTAGCGGGGGGTCCTACAATGAGCAGTTCTTC
CDR3aa: CASSVSGGSYNEQFF

v_gene: TRBV15
abundance: NA
d_gene: NA
j_gene: TRBJ1-1
CDR3nt: TGTGCCACCAGATCAGGGCTGACGAACACTGAAGCTTTCTTT
CDR3aa: CATRSGLTNTEAFF

v_gene: TRBV9
abundance: NA
d_gene: TRBD2
j_gene: TRBJ2-7
CDR3nt: TGTGCCAGCAGCCTTGGACTAGCGGGGGACGAGCAGTACTTC
CDR3aa: CASSLGLAGDEQYF

v_gene: TRBV10-3
abundance: NA
d_gene: NA
j_gene: TRBJ2-7
CDR3nt: TGTGCCATCAGTGAGGAGGGTCGGACCTACGAGCAGTACTTC
CDR3aa: CAISEEGRTYEQYF

v_gene: TRBV1
abundance: NA
d_gene: NA
j_gene: TRBJ2-4
CDR3nt: TGCACCAGCAGGACTAGCGGGGGTTTGTTAGCCAAAAACATTCAGTACTTC
CDR3aa: CTSRTSGGLLAKNIQYF

v_gene: TRBV9
abundance: few
d_gene: NA
j_gene: TRBJ2-2
CDR3nt: TGTGCCAGCAGGGTGGACGTCGAGGGTTACCAGAACACCGGGGAGCTGTTTTTT
CDR3aa: CASRVDVEGYQNTGELFF

v_gene: TRBV6-6
abundance: NA
d_gene: TRBD2
j_gene: TRBJ2-3
CDR3nt: TGTGCCGGAGGACTAGCGCCCCGAGATACGCAGTATTTT
CDR3aa: CAGGLAPRDTQYF

v_gene: TRBV28
abundance: few
d_gene: NA
j_gene: TRBJ1-4
CDR3nt: TGTGCCAGCAGGCGGGGGTCGAGGAATGAAAAACTGTTTTTT
CDR3aa: CASRRGSRNEKLFF

v_gene: TRBV5-1
abundance: NA
d_gene: NA
j_gene: TRBJ2-5
CDR3nt: TGCGCCAGCAGCCCGGGGTGGGGGCAGGAGACCCAGTACTTC
CDR3aa: CASSPGWGQETQYF

v_gene: TRBV4-1
abundance: few
d_gene: TRBD2
j_gene: TRBJ2-3
CDR3nt: TGCGCCAGCAGCCAAGGGGGGGGACCGGGGATCACAGATACGCAGTATTTT
CDR3aa: CASSQGGGPGITDTQYF

v_gene: TRBV5-4
abundance: NA
d_gene: NA
j_gene: TRBJ1-5
CDR3nt: TGTGCCAGCAGCTTTGGTGGTTCGGGTCAGCCCCAGCATTTT
CDR3aa: CASSFGGSGQPQHF

v_gene: TRBV6-4
abundance: NA
d_gene: TRBD1
j_gene: TRBJ2-3
CDR3nt: TGTGCCAGCAGTTTCCGCGGGACAGGAAAAGTGGATACGCAGTATTTT
CDR3aa: CASSFRGTGKVDTQYF

v_gene: TRBV6-6
abundance: few
d_gene: NA
j_gene: TRBJ2-2
CDR3nt: TGTGCCAGCAGTTCTCGGGGTGGACGAGCCGGGGAGCTGTTTTTT
CDR3aa: CASSSRGGRAGELFF

v_gene: TRBV4-1
abundance: many
d_gene: NA
j_gene: TRBJ1-1
CDR3nt: TGCGCCAGCAGCCCTGGGGCAGGGAACATGAACACTGAAGCTTTCTTT
CDR3aa: CASSPGAGNMNTEAFF

v_gene: TRBV6-6
abundance: NA
d_gene: NA
j_gene: TRBJ1-2
CDR3nt: TGTGCCAGCAGTTACGGGGCCCAAAACTATGGCTACACCTTC
CDR3aa: CASSYGAQNYGYTF

v_gene: TRBV4-1
abundance: few
d_gene: NA
j_gene: TRBJ1-5
CDR3nt: TGCGCCAGCAGCCGATCCCAGGGGACTAATAGCAATCAGCCCCAGCATTTT
CDR3aa: CASSRSQGTNSNQPQHF

v_gene: TRBV27
abundance: NA
d_gene: TRBD2
j_gene: TRBJ2-7
CDR3nt: TGTGCCAGCAGTTTTTCGGGAGGGTTCTACGAGCAGTACTTC
CDR3aa: CASSFSGGFYEQYF

v_gene: TRBV28
abundance: NA
d_gene: NA
j_gene: TRBJ1-2
CDR3nt: TGTGCCAGCAGTTTAGGGGGCAGTCACTATGGCTACACCTTC
CDR3aa: CASSLGGSHYGYTF

v_gene: TRBV28
abundance: NA
d_gene: NA
j_gene: TRBJ2-7
CDR3nt: TGTGCCAGCAGCTCCCGTAAAGGAGCTTCCTACGAGCAGTACTTC
CDR3aa: CASSSRKGASYEQYF

v_gene: TRBV7-3
abundance: NA
d_gene: TRBD1
j_gene: TRBJ2-3
CDR3nt: TGTGCCAGCAGCTCCTGGGACAGCAATCCAGATACGCAGTATTTT
CDR3aa: CASSSWDSNPDTQYF

v_gene: TRBV14
abundance: NA
d_gene: TRBD1
j_gene: TRBJ2-3
CDR3nt: TGTGCCAGCAGCCCCTACAGGGGGTCCAACACAGATACGCAGTATTTT
CDR3aa: CASSPYRGSNTDTQYF

v_gene: TRBV5-1
abundance: NA
d_gene: TRBD1
j_gene: TRBJ2-1
CDR3nt: TGCGCCAGCAGCCTGACAGGGAACAATGAGCAGTTCTTC
CDR3aa: CASSLTGNNEQFF

v_gene: TRBV5-1
abundance: NA
d_gene: NA
j_gene: TRBJ2-3
CDR3nt: TGCGCCAGCAGCTTGAGCGGGGACATACGCACAGATACGCAGTATTTT
CDR3aa: CASSLSGDIRTDTQYF

v_gene: TRBV29-1
abundance: NA
d_gene: NA
j_gene: TRBJ1-3
CDR3nt: TGCAGCGTTGAAAAGAGCTCTGGAAACACCATATATTTT
CDR3aa: CSVEKSSGNTIYF

v_gene: TRBV18
abundance: NA
d_gene: NA
j_gene: TRBJ2-7
CDR3nt: TGTGCCAGCTCACCATCCGCGGGAAGGAGCTCCTACGAGCAGTACTTC
CDR3aa: CASSPSAGRSSYEQYF

v_gene: TRBV2
abundance: NA
d_gene: NA
j_gene: TRBJ1-2
CDR3nt: TGTGCCAGCAGTGTGCGCCCTTCCTATGGCTACACCTTC
CDR3aa: CASSVRPSYGYTF

v_gene: TRBV19
abundance: once
d_gene: NA
j_gene: TRBJ2-4
CDR3nt: TGTGCCAGTAGTACATTGGCTCCCGTTACCCTAGCCAAAAACATTCAGTACTTC
CDR3aa: CASSTLAPVTLAKNIQYF

v_gene: TRBV18
abundance: NA
d_gene: TRBD1
j_gene: TRBJ1-1
CDR3nt: TGTGCCAGCTCACCACGTGAGGGGGCCAACACTGAAGCTTTCTTT
CDR3aa: CASSPREGANTEAFF

v_gene: TRBV2
abundance: NA
d_gene: TRBD2
j_gene: TRBJ2-2
CDR3nt: TGTGCCAGGACGGACAAACTAGCGGGGGAGACCGGGGAGCTGTTTTTT
CDR3aa: CARTDKLAGETGELFF

v_gene: TRBV27
abundance: NA
d_gene: TRBD1
j_gene: TRBJ2-2
CDR3nt: TGTGCCAGCAGTAGGACAGGGCTTAGCACCGGGGAGCTGTTTTTT
CDR3aa: CASSRTGLSTGELFF

v_gene: TRBV11-1
abundance: NA
d_gene: NA
j_gene: TRBJ2-7
CDR3nt: TGTGCCAGCAGCCTCGGGTCAGCCTACGAGCAGTACTTC
CDR3aa: CASSLGSAYEQYF

v_gene: TRBV6-6
abundance: few
d_gene: NA
j_gene: TRBJ2-5
CDR3nt: TGTGCCAGTTCAATCTACAGGGTGGGTCAAGAGACCCAGTACTTC
CDR3aa: CASSIYRVGQETQYF

v_gene: TRBV4-2
abundance: few
d_gene: NA
j_gene: TRBJ2-5
CDR3nt: TGTGCCAGCAGCCAAGATGGGGGCCGTCGAGGGGAGACCCAGTACTTC
CDR3aa: CASSQDGGRRGETQYF

v_gene: TRBV19
abundance: NA
d_gene: NA
j_gene: TRBJ1-5
CDR3nt: TGTGCCAGTAGTATCCCTGACTTGAGACAGCCCCAGCATTTT
CDR3aa: CASSIPDLRQPQHF

v_gene: TRBV5-1
abundance: NA
d_gene: NA
j_gene: TRBJ2-7
CDR3nt: TGCGCTGTCACCAGAGGGGGGGGGTACGAGCAGTACTTC
CDR3aa: CAVTRGGGYEQYF

v_gene: TRBV7-9
abundance: NA
d_gene: NA
j_gene: TRBJ1-1
CDR3nt: TGTGCCAGCAGCGCTGTCTTGAGGGAAGGAGCTTTCTTT
CDR3aa: CASSAVLREGAFF

v_gene: TRBV18
abundance: few
d_gene: NA
j_gene: TRBJ1-4
CDR3nt: TGTGCCAGCTCACCCAATCCGGTTCGGGGAGGGTATGAAAAACTGTTTTTT
CDR3aa: CASSPNPVRGGYEKLFF

v_gene: TRBV30
abundance: NA
d_gene: NA
j_gene: TRBJ1-4
CDR3nt: TGTGCCTGGAATACAGGACGCTCGGCAACTAATGAAAAACTGTTTTTT
CDR3aa: CAWNTGRSATNEKLFF

v_gene: TRBV5-4
abundance: NA
d_gene: TRBD2
j_gene: TRBJ2-3
CDR3nt: TGTGCCAGCAGCTTAGGACTAGCGGTTACAGATACGCAGTATTTT
CDR3aa: CASSLGLAVTDTQYF

v_gene: TRBV23-1
abundance: NA
d_gene: NA
j_gene: TRBJ1-3
CDR3nt: TGCGCCAGACAACAGGGCAATATAAACACCATATATTTT
CDR3aa: CARQQGNINTIYF

v_gene: TRBV6-1
abundance: NA
d_gene: NA
j_gene: TRBJ2-7
CDR3nt: TGTGCCAGCAGTGAGTATGGCATCCACTACGAGCAGTACTTC
CDR3aa: CASSEYGIHYEQYF

v_gene: TRBV7-9
abundance: NA
d_gene: TRBD1
j_gene: TRBJ2-2
CDR3nt: TGTGCCAGCAGAACGACAGGGACCACCGGGGAGCTGTTTTTT
CDR3aa: CASRTTGTTGELFF

v_gene: TRBV2
abundance: NA
d_gene: TRBD1
j_gene: TRBJ1-2
CDR3nt: TGTGCCAGCAGTGAAGCGAGGGGGACAGGGGAAGGCTACACCTTC
CDR3aa: CASSEARGTGEGYTF

v_gene: TRBV5-1
abundance: NA
d_gene: TRBD1
j_gene: TRBJ2-2
CDR3nt: TGCGCCAGCAGCTTGGCCGGGTCCCCGGGACAGGGGACCGGGGAGCTGTTTTTT
CDR3aa: CASSLAGSPGQGTGELFF

v_gene: TRBV28
abundance: NA
d_gene: NA
j_gene: TRBJ1-5
CDR3nt: TGTGCCAGCAGTTTTACGAGGGCGATGGGTGATCAGCCCCAGCATTTT
CDR3aa: CASSFTRAMGDQPQHF

v_gene: TRBV2
abundance: NA
d_gene: NA
j_gene: TRBJ2-3
CDR3nt: TGTGCCAGCAGGGAGACAGCGATGGTAGATACGCAGTATTTT
CDR3aa: CASRETAMVDTQYF

v_gene: TRBV27
abundance: NA
d_gene: TRBD2
j_gene: TRBJ2-1
CDR3nt: TGTGCCAGCAGCACGGGGGGGTACGGAGGGGCGGAGAGCTCCTACAATGAGCAGTTCTTC
CDR3aa: CASSTGGYGGAESSYNEQFF